This T cell receptor (beta chain) emerged from a study of early T cells in non-severe SARS-CoV-2 infection. Looking at the study overall: Investigators sequenced bulk RNA drawn from unsorted whole blood, and chains remained unpaired. Study results and caveats: VDJdb matching skewed toward anti-spike CD8 responses, missing private and CD4 specificities.

The V end was cut by 0 bases, the J end by 1 base, with 10 bases between. Germline lookup yields CDR1 SGHNT and CDR2 YENEEA. The CDR3 runs to 16 residues. This clonotype has at least ten counts. Its antigen is undetermined. Unique molecular identifiers were attached to individual cDNA molecules. TCRdb passed the 5' RACE reads through MiXCR, listing each CDR3 protein once. The table lists approximately 34,000 distinct CDR3 sequences, approximately 5.1% of them singletons, with around 5.8% in the top ten. This receptor was identified in an adult who was a healthcare worker with PCR-confirmed SARS-CoV-2 infection or an uninfected control (not recorded which). V and J are TRBV11-3 and TRBJ2-1, with a weak D call TRBD2 (6 bases). The sample here was whole blood, taken at baseline. The CDR3 is CASSLDPSESYNEQFF. The CDR3 DNA reads TGTGCCAGCAGCTTAGACCCTAGCGAATCCTACAATGAGCAGTTCTTC.